This is a list of T cell receptor beta chains from one sample in a study of T cells after yellow fever vaccination. TCRdb reanalysed the 5' RACE reads using MiXCR and keeps one entry per CDR3 protein. The table lists about 69,000 distinct CDR3 sequences, roughly 6% of them singletons, with around 2.2% in the top ten. This specimen was CD4+ T cells sorted from PBMCs, taken roughly 15 days after the first yellow fever vaccination. Receptor source: a man aged 18 to 35 who received the YFV17D yellow fever vaccine. Both conserved end residues are part of each CDR3. The D gene is left open where the match is weak. The size field is filled for only some rows; it gives once, few, many or a size class.

DNA: TGCAGCTCTCAACCAGGACGAGGAGGTACAGATACGCAGTATTTT
CDR3: CSSQPGRGGTDTQYF
J: TRBJ2-3
D: NA
V: TRBV29-1
size: many

DNA: TGTGCCAGCAGCCTTGGACAGGGGAGGTTTAAATCGGGGCAGTACTTC
CDR3: CASSLGQGRFKSGQYF
J: TRBJ2-7
D: TRBD1
V: TRBV5-8
size: many

DNA: TGTGCCAGCAGTCGGGGCATGGTCACCGGGGAGCTGTTTTTT
CDR3: CASSRGMVTGELFF
J: TRBJ2-2
D: NA
V: TRBV6-5
size: many

DNA: TGTGCCAGCAGCTTAGGATGGGGAGAAGCTTTCTTT
CDR3: CASSLGWGEAFF
J: TRBJ1-1
D: NA
V: TRBV11-1
size: many

DNA: TGTGCCAGCAGTAAGGACGGGGGCTGGGAAAAACTGTTTTTT
CDR3: CASSKDGGWEKLFF
J: TRBJ1-4
D: NA
V: TRBV27
size: many

DNA: TGCAGCGCTCATACCGCCTACGAGCAGTACTTC
CDR3: CSAHTAYEQYF
J: TRBJ2-7
D: NA
V: TRBV29-1
size: many

DNA: TGCGCCAGCAGCCAAGATCCCGGACTAGAGGCCGGGGAGCTGTTTTTT
CDR3: CASSQDPGLEAGELFF
J: TRBJ2-2
D: TRBD2
V: TRBV4-3
size: many

DNA: TGTGCCAGCAGCCAAGGTAAAGGAGAGGGACCCCGAGGAGAGACCCAGTACTTC
CDR3: CASSQGKGEGPRGETQYF
J: TRBJ2-5
D: NA
V: TRBV3-1
size: many

DNA: TGCAGTGCTCGTAACAGGAAATATGACAATCAGCCCCAGCATTTT
CDR3: CSARNRKYDNQPQHF
J: TRBJ1-5
D: NA
V: TRBV20-1
size: many

DNA: TGCGCCAGCAGCCAAGATCTTAGCAATCAGCCCCAGCATTTT
CDR3: CASSQDLSNQPQHF
J: TRBJ1-5
D: NA
V: TRBV4-3
size: many

DNA: TGTGCCAGCGCCGGGGGAGGGGACATTCAGTACTTC
CDR3: CASAGGGDIQYF
J: TRBJ2-4
D: TRBD2
V: TRBV6-6
size: many

DNA: TGTGCCATCAGTGACGAGGGCAGGGGGCACTCTGAAGCTTTCTTT
CDR3: CAISDEGRGHSEAFF
J: TRBJ1-1
D: TRBD1
V: TRBV10-3
size: many

DNA: TGTGCCTGGAGTGCCGGACAGGGTACCTACGAGCAGTACTTC
CDR3: CAWSAGQGTYEQYF
J: TRBJ2-7
D: TRBD1
V: TRBV30
size: many

DNA: TGTGCCAGCAGCGACAGGGTGAGCACTGAAGCTTTCTTT
CDR3: CASSDRVSTEAFF
J: TRBJ1-1
D: TRBD1
V: TRBV6-1
size: many

DNA: TGTGCCAGCTCACCCCAGTCGAGTGGCGATTCACCCCTCCACTTT
CDR3: CASSPQSSGDSPLHF
J: TRBJ1-6
D: NA
V: TRBV18
size: many

DNA: TGTGCCAGTAAGGAGACAGGCCTCTTCTCTGGGGCCAACGTCCTGACTTTC
CDR3: CASKETGLFSGANVLTF
J: TRBJ2-6
D: NA
V: TRBV19
size: many

DNA: TGTGCCAGCAGCCCGAGACGGAACAAAGAGACCCAGTACTTC
CDR3: CASSPRRNKETQYF
J: TRBJ2-5
D: NA
V: TRBV7-2
size: many

DNA: TGCGCCAGCAGCCCGTATCGGGACGGTGGGGTGAAGTTTTTT
CDR3: CASSPYRDGGVKFF
J: TRBJ2-2
D: NA
V: TRBV5-1
size: many

DNA: TGCGCCAGCAGCATGGGTCTCTGGGGCGAGCTAGTCTCCGACGAGCAGTACTTC
CDR3: CASSMGLWGELVSDEQYF
J: TRBJ2-7
D: NA
V: TRBV5-1
size: many

DNA: TGCGCCAGCAGCTCCACAGGGGTCGGGACTGAAGCTTTCTTT
CDR3: CASSSTGVGTEAFF
J: TRBJ1-1
D: TRBD1
V: TRBV5-1
size: many

DNA: TGCGCCAGCAGCCCGACCTCTAGCGGGGAGCTTCAAGATACGCAGTATTTT
CDR3: CASSPTSSGELQDTQYF
J: TRBJ2-3
D: TRBD2
V: TRBV5-1
size: many

DNA: TGTGCCAGCAGCGTAGTGTCACAGGGGGTTGAAGCTTTCTTT
CDR3: CASSVVSQGVEAFF
J: TRBJ1-1
D: TRBD1
V: TRBV9
size: NA

DNA: TGTGCCAGCAGCCGACCATTCATGAACACTGAAGCTTTCTTT
CDR3: CASSRPFMNTEAFF
J: TRBJ1-1
D: NA
V: TRBV6-2/TRBV6-3
size: many

DNA: TGTGCCAGCAGCCGACCGACAGGGCCGTACAATGAGCAGTTCTTC
CDR3: CASSRPTGPYNEQFF
J: TRBJ2-1
D: TRBD1
V: TRBV7-2
size: many

DNA: TGCGCCAGCAGCCGGGACGGGTGGGACTATGGCTACACCTTC
CDR3: CASSRDGWDYGYTF
J: TRBJ1-2
D: NA
V: TRBV5-1
size: many

DNA: TGTGCCAGCAGTTCAACGCAGCAGTCCTGGTCCTATAATTCACCCCTCCACTTT
CDR3: CASSSTQQSWSYNSPLHF
J: TRBJ1-6
D: NA
V: TRBV27
size: many

DNA: TGCGCCAGCAGCCGACAGGGAAACACTGAAGCTTTCTTT
CDR3: CASSRQGNTEAFF
J: TRBJ1-1
D: TRBD1
V: TRBV5-1
size: many

DNA: TGCAGCGTCGGGACAGGGGGCCATCAGCCCCAGCATTTT
CDR3: CSVGTGGHQPQHF
J: TRBJ1-5
D: TRBD1
V: TRBV29-1
size: many

DNA: TGTGCCAGCAGCCAAGATCCGGGGAGCGGGGAGCTGTTTTTT
CDR3: CASSQDPGSGELFF
J: TRBJ2-2
D: NA
V: TRBV3-1
size: many

DNA: TGTGCCAGCAGCTGGCCGACTTTAGCGGGGGGGAGGTACAATGAGCAGTTCTTC
CDR3: CASSWPTLAGGRYNEQFF
J: TRBJ2-1
D: TRBD2
V: TRBV7-8
size: many

DNA: TGCGCCAGCAGCCAAAGACCCAGGGTAGATGAGCAGTTCTTC
CDR3: CASSQRPRVDEQFF
J: TRBJ2-1
D: NA
V: TRBV4-3
size: many

DNA: TGCAGTGCTGCAAGGGTTTCACTCCACAATGAGCAGTTCTTC
CDR3: CSAARVSLHNEQFF
J: TRBJ2-1
D: NA
V: TRBV20-1
size: many

DNA: TGCGCCAGCAACCCTCCAGCGGACACCGGGGAGCTGTTTTTT
CDR3: CASNPPADTGELFF
J: TRBJ2-2
D: NA
V: TRBV5-1
size: many

DNA: TGTGCCAGCAGCCGACAGGGGAATCAGCCCCAGCATTTT
CDR3: CASSRQGNQPQHF
J: TRBJ1-5
D: TRBD1
V: TRBV7-9
size: many

DNA: TGTGCCAGCAGCGATCAGGGAGGATTGGTCGGTGAAAAACTGTTTTTT
CDR3: CASSDQGGLVGEKLFF
J: TRBJ1-4
D: NA
V: TRBV21-1
size: many

DNA: TGTGCCAGCAGCCCCTCAGGGGCAGGGGGGCAGCCCCAGCATTTT
CDR3: CASSPSGAGGQPQHF
J: TRBJ1-5
D: TRBD1
V: TRBV6-4
size: many

DNA: TGCAGTGCCTCGGGACAGGGATATAGCAATCAGCCCCAGCATTTT
CDR3: CSASGQGYSNQPQHF
J: TRBJ1-5
D: TRBD1
V: TRBV20-1
size: many

DNA: TGCGCCAGCAAGAGGTCGCCAGACAGCCTCCTCGACTATGGCTACACCTTC
CDR3: CASKRSPDSLLDYGYTF
J: TRBJ1-2
D: NA
V: TRBV5-1
size: many

DNA: TGTGCCAGCAGCTTGTTGGGGGGGGGCGAGCAGTTCTTC
CDR3: CASSLLGGGEQFF
J: TRBJ2-1
D: NA
V: TRBV5-4
size: few

DNA: TGCGCCAGCAGCATAACAGGGGTGGGAGATACGCAGTATTTT
CDR3: CASSITGVGDTQYF
J: TRBJ2-3
D: TRBD1
V: TRBV4-1
size: many

DNA: TGTGCCAGCAGTTCCCCGGCCCGCACAGATACGCAGTATTTT
CDR3: CASSSPARTDTQYF
J: TRBJ2-3
D: NA
V: TRBV6-5
size: many

DNA: TGTGCCAGTAGTATGGACAGGGGATCCTATGGCTACACCTTC
CDR3: CASSMDRGSYGYTF
J: TRBJ1-2
D: TRBD1
V: TRBV19
size: many

DNA: TGTGCCGTTGGGCTAGCGGGAAATGAGCAGTTCTTC
CDR3: CAVGLAGNEQFF
J: TRBJ2-1
D: TRBD2
V: TRBV28
size: many

DNA: TGCGCCAGCAGCCCCGTCGGGGACCTGAACACCGGGGAGCTGTTTTTT
CDR3: CASSPVGDLNTGELFF
J: TRBJ2-2
D: NA
V: TRBV5-1
size: many

DNA: TGTGCCAGCAGCTTGGCTCGGTCGCTCAACGGACGACGGCAGAATACCTACGAGCAGTACTTC
CDR3: CASSLARSLNGRRQNTYEQYF
J: TRBJ2-7
D: NA
V: TRBV5-6
size: many

DNA: TGCAGTGCCCCGGGACAGCAGAACACTGAAGCTTTCTTT
CDR3: CSAPGQQNTEAFF
J: TRBJ1-1
D: TRBD1
V: TRBV20-1
size: many

DNA: TGTGCCAGCGACAGGGGAGGTCAGCCCCAGCATTTT
CDR3: CASDRGGQPQHF
J: TRBJ1-5
D: TRBD1
V: TRBV2
size: many

DNA: TGTGCCAGCAGCTTAAATGGACAAGGCAATTCACCCCTCCACTTT
CDR3: CASSLNGQGNSPLHF
J: TRBJ1-6
D: NA
V: TRBV7-3
size: many

DNA: TGCGCCAGCAGCCCCATTAAAAACACCGGGGAGCTGTTTTTT
CDR3: CASSPIKNTGELFF
J: TRBJ2-2
D: NA
V: TRBV4-3
size: many

DNA: TGTGCCAGCAGTTTGAGTCAACAAAACGTCCTGACTTTC
CDR3: CASSLSQQNVLTF
J: TRBJ2-6
D: NA
V: TRBV12-3/TRBV12-4
size: many

DNA: TGTGCCAGCAGCTCAAACTCGGGCTACGAGCAGTACTTC
CDR3: CASSSNSGYEQYF
J: TRBJ2-7
D: NA
V: TRBV11-3
size: few

DNA: TGTGCCAGCAGCCAACAATTCCACAGGGTTGAGGAAAAACTGTTTTTT
CDR3: CASSQQFHRVEEKLFF
J: TRBJ1-4
D: NA
V: TRBV14
size: many

DNA: TGTGCCAGCAGCGGTGGACAGGGTTTCTACGAGCAGTACTTC
CDR3: CASSGGQGFYEQYF
J: TRBJ2-7
D: TRBD1
V: TRBV5-4
size: few

DNA: TGCGCCAGCAGCTTACAGGGTTCGGGAAACACCATATATTTT
CDR3: CASSLQGSGNTIYF
J: TRBJ1-3
D: NA
V: TRBV5-1
size: many

DNA: TGTGCCACCAGCAGAGAAAGAGGCAGCTCTTCCACTTGGTATGGCTACACCTTC
CDR3: CATSRERGSSSTWYGYTF
J: TRBJ1-2
D: NA
V: TRBV15
size: many

DNA: TGTGCCAGCAGCTCCCCCCCGGGGAGACGTAATTCACCCCTCCACTTT
CDR3: CASSSPPGRRNSPLHF
J: TRBJ1-6
D: NA
V: TRBV7-2
size: many

DNA: TGTGCCAGCTCGCCCGGACAGAATAATAACTATGGCTACACCTTC
CDR3: CASSPGQNNNYGYTF
J: TRBJ1-2
D: NA
V: TRBV18
size: many

DNA: TGTGCCAGCCTGGGGAGGACAGGGGCTCTGGATACGCAGTATTTT
CDR3: CASLGRTGALDTQYF
J: TRBJ2-3
D: TRBD1
V: TRBV19
size: many

DNA: TGTGCCAGCCACAGAGGGCCAGCAAACACCGGGGAGCTGTTTTTT
CDR3: CASHRGPANTGELFF
J: TRBJ2-2
D: NA
V: TRBV19
size: NA

DNA: TGTGCCAGCTCAGCCATCCAGGGGAATCAGCCCCAGCATTTT
CDR3: CASSAIQGNQPQHF
J: TRBJ1-5
D: NA
V: TRBV18
size: many